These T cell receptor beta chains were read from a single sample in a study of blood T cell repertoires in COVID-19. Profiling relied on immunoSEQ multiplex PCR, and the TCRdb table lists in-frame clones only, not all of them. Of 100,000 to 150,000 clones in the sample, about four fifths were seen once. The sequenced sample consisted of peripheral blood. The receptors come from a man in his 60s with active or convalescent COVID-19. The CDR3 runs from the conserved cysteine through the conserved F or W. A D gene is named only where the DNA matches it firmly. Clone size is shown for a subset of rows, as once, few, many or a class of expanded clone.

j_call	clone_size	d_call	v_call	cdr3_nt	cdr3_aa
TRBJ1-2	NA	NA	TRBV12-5	TGTGCTAGTGGTTTGGAGAGCGGCTATGGCTACACCTTC	CASGLESGYGYTF
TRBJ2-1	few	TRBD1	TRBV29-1	TGCAGCGTGGGGGGACAGGGGGCGTACAATGAGCAGTTCTTC	CSVGGQGAYNEQFF
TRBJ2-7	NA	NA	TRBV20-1	TGCAGTGCTAGTGCTAGTCCCTACGAGCAGTACTTC	CSASASPYEQYF
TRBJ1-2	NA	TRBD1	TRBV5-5	TGTGCCAGCACCCGGGACAGGGGCTATGGCTACACCTTC	CASTRDRGYGYTF
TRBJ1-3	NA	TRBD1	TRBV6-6	TGTGCCAGCAGTCCAACTGGGACAGGGAAGGCTGGAAACACCATATATTTT	CASSPTGTGKAGNTIYF
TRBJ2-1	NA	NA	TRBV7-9	TGTGCCAGCAGTCCTAAGGGGTTCCCCTCAAACAATGAGCAGTTCTTC	CASSPKGFPSNNEQFF
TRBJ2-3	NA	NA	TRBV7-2	TGTGCCAGCAGCCAAAGTACTGCCTTACCTAGCACAGATACGCAGTATTTT	CASSQSTALPSTDTQYF
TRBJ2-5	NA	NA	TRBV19	TGTGCCTCCAAGAAGGGGAAAGGAGAGACCCAGTACTTC	CASKKGKGETQYF
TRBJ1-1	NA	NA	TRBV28	TGTGCCAGCAGTCCCCGGGACACCAAAGGAGCTTTCTTT	CASSPRDTKGAFF
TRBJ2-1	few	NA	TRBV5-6	TGTGCCAGCAGCTTCATCAACTCCTACAATGAGCAGTTCTTC	CASSFINSYNEQFF
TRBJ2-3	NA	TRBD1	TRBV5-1	TGCGCCAGCAGCCCGGGACAGGGGGACACAGATACGCAGTATTTT	CASSPGQGDTDTQYF
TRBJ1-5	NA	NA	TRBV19	TGTGCCAGTAGCACTATCCAGGGTAATAGCAATCAGCCCCAGCATTTT	CASSTIQGNSNQPQHF
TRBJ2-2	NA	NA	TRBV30	TGTGCCTGGAGTGGGCCGGAGGAAGCCGGGGAGCTGTTTTTT	CAWSGPEEAGELFF
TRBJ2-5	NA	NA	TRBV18	TGTGCCAGCTCAGTGACAGGAACCCAAGAGACCCAGTACTTC	CASSVTGTQETQYF
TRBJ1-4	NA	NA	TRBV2	TGTGCCAGCAGTGGGGCCAGGGCCCTGTTTTTT	CASSGARALFF
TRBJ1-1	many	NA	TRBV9	TGTGCCAGCAGCGTTTCAAGGGGCACTGAAGCTTTCTTT	CASSVSRGTEAFF
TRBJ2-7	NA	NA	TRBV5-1	TGCGCCAGCAGCTCTGATGGGACAACGACCTACGAGCAGTACTTC	CASSSDGTTTYEQYF